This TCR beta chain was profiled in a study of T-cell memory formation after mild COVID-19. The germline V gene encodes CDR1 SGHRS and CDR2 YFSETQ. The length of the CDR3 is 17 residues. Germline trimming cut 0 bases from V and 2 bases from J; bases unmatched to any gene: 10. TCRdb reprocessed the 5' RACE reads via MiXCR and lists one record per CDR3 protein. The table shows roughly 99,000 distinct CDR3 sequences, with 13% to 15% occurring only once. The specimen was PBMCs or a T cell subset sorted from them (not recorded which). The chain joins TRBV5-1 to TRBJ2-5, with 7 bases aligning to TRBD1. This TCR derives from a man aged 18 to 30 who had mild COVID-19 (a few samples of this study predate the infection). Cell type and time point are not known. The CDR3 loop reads CASSLASTGIWQETQYF. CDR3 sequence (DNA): TGCGCCAGCAGCTTGGCCTCGACAGGGATTTGGCAAGAGACCCAGTACTTC.